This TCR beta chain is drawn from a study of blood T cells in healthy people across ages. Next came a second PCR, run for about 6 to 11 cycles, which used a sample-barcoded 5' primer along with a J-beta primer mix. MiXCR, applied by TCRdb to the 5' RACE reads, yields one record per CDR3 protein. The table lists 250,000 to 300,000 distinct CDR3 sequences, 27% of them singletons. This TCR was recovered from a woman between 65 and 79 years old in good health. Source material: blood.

CDR3: CASSQDRGTAIEKLFF. The CDR3 nucleotides are TGCGCCAGCAGCCAAGATCGCGGGACAGCCATTGAAAAACTGTTTTTT. The chain joins TRBV4-3 to TRBJ1-4, with 7 bases matching TRBD1. Germline V gene data show CDR1 as LGHNA and CDR2 as YSLEER. With V trimmed by 0 bases and J by 7 bases, 8 bases remained unmatched. The CDR3 is 16 residues long.